A single count supports the clone carrying this TCR beta chain. Per the original methods: Cell counts per sample came from amplifying reference gene primers. Clones were read by immunoSEQ multiplex PCR, and TCRdb kept only the in-frame ones, dropping some. V, J and clone size are taken as reported in that table, and D and trimming were inferred from the DNA itself. The sample holds under 200,000 clones, nearly 90% seen once. The CDR3 sequence is 14 residues long. Germline CDR1 MNHNS, CDR2 SASEGT. The ends lost 3 bases at V and 4 bases at J; junction bases unmatched: 5. These data are taken from a study of blood T cell repertoires in COVID-19. Across the study: Sites across the United States, Italy and Spain contributed samples from acute and convalescent COVID-19. Sources were T cells, B-cell-depleted T cells, or PBMCs; the material itself was cDNA or gDNA.

This TCR derives from a man aged 55 to 70 with active or convalescent COVID-19. What was sequenced was peripheral blood. J is TRBJ1-2 and V is TRBV6-1, with TRBD1 matching 7 bases. The CDR3 spells CASSETGLGYGYTF. As DNA, the CDR3 is TGTGCCAGCAGTGAGACAGGGCTGGGCTATGGCTACACCTTC.